The clone carrying this T cell receptor (beta chain) was seen only a few times. The sample originates from a study of regulatory T cells in long-lasting Graves disease. Study information: Less than 3 months of antithyroid drugs had been taken by newly diagnosed Graves' patients.

Arm-PCR of CDR3 regions with iRepertoire HTBI primers generated TCR beta libraries. Via MiXCR, TCRdb re-called the multiplex PCR reads, giving one row per CDR3 protein. The table records 300,000 to 450,000 distinct CDR3 sequences, about a sixth of them present only once. This sample's time point: newly diagnosed GD, antithyroid drugs for less than 3 months. Extracted RNA from PBMCs served as the source of the TCR library. Germline V gives CDR1 LNHDA, CDR2 SQIVND (reference sequence). The CDR3 has 16 amino acids. The V and J ends lost 3 bases and 1 base respectively, with 12 bases between them. The sequencing used peripheral blood mononuclear cells (PBMCs), collected at new diagnosis, from a patient treated with antithyroid drugs. The receptor's source is a female donor with Graves disease. The chain employs TRBV19 and TRBJ2-2; D possibly corresponds to TRBD1 (6 bases). The CDR3 reads CASSIWPRGNTGELFF. For the CDR3, the DNA is TGTGCCAGTAGTATTTGGCCCAGGGGGAACACCGGGGAGCTGTTTTTT.